This TCR beta chain was identified during a study of identical twins. Broader study findings: Out-of-frame beta sequences exhibited a weaker degree of excess twin sharing. Memory repertoires lacked the insertion deficit that abundant cord blood beta clonotypes showed.

The V gene lost 1 base and the J gene lost 7 bases, with 19 bases spanning the gap. In germline, CDR1 is DFQATT, CDR2 SNEGSKA (reference sequence). The CDR3 loop spans 15 amino acids. Healthy Caucasians made up all donors. A word on this clonotype: The antigen remains undetermined.

A universal primer binding site was introduced by template switching. The final cDNA contained unique molecular identifiers. Using its own MiXCR run on the 5' RACE reads, TCRdb lists one record per CDR3 protein. The table records fewer than 650,000 distinct CDR3 sequences, around 7.5% of them present only once. These same data were also listed under a study on yellow fever vaccine responses in identical twins.

The source material was PBMCs. The chain employs TRBV20-1 and TRBJ2-5; the D gene could be TRBD1 or TRBD2 (5 bases each). This sequence originates from a young woman in good health. CDR3 coding DNA: TGCAGTGCTAGAGGGGGGTACCTTGGAAGGTGGACCCAGTACTTC. It specifies CSARGGYLGRWTQYF.